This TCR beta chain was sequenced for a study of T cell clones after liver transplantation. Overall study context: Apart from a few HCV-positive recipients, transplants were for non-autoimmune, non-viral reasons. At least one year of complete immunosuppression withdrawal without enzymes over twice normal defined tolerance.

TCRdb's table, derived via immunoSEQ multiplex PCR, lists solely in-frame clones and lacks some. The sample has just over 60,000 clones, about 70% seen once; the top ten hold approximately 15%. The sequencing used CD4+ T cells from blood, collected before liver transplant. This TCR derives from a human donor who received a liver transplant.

CDR3 amino acids: CAVWDISKNIQYF. DNA for the CDR3: TGTGCCGTGTGGGACATATCCAAAAACATTCAGTACTTC. This sequence joins TRBV7-6 and TRBJ2-4, with D possibly TRBD1 on 6 matching bases. V shed 11 bases and J shed 2 bases, with 13 bases lying between them. Germline V lookup: CDR1 SGHVS, CDR2 FNYEAQ. The CDR3 is 13 residues long.